What follows are 29 T cell receptor beta chains derived from one specimen sequenced in a study of Graves' ophthalmopathy and Graves' hyperthyroidism. From RNA, the CDR3 regions of TCR beta chains were amplified and sequenced. The workflow started with a first-round RT-PCR run with HTBI primers and then moved on to a second-round multiplex PCR. TCRdb reprocessed the multiplex PCR reads via MiXCR and lists one record per CDR3 protein. The table has over a million distinct CDR3 sequences, about two fifths seen once. The specimen sequenced was peripheral blood or thyroid tissue (not recorded which). These receptors all come from an adult man with Graves' hyperthyroidism.

This clonotype was found many times. This rearrangement joins TRBV11-2 to TRBJ2-5, with a possible D match to TRBD1 (5 bases). There are 15 residues in the CDR3. V lost 1 base and J 2 bases, leaving 11 bases between the germline ends. Germline CDR1 SGHAT, CDR2 FQNNGV. The CDR3 reads CASSLVGATQETQYF. CDR3 nucleotides: TGTGCCAGCAGCTTAGTTGGGGCGACACAAGAGACCCAGTACTTC.

This clonotype was picked up many times. This chain joins TRBV20-1 and TRBJ1-6; TRBD1 matches 7 bases. Germline V gene data show CDR1 as DFQATT and CDR2 as SNEGSKA (reference sequence). V lost 6 bases, J lost 0 bases, and 20 bases stayed unmatched. This CDR3 contains 20 residues. Written as DNA, the CDR3 is TGCAGTGCCCCAGCCGGACAGGCAGGTGGAGTTAGCTCCTATAATTCACCCCTCCACTTT. This gives the protein CSAPAGQAGGVSSYNSPLHF.

This clonotype was detected once. Germline and junction disagree at one end, which may indicate a read error. The chain links TRBV9 to TRBJ2-6; D might be TRBD1 (5 bases). In germline, CDR1 is SGDLS, CDR2 YYNGEE. The CDR3 covers 12 residues. This chain's CDR3 is CASSVAGATEAF. For the CDR3, the DNA is TGTGCCAGCAGCGTAGCTGGGGCCACTGAAGCTTTC.

A word on this clonotype: Being one base from a much bigger clone, this may be a read error. This chain uses TRBV7-2 with TRBJ2-7; no clear D gene. The CDR3 totals 11 residues. Germline V lookup: CDR1 SGHTA, CDR2 FQGNSA. CDR3 amino acids: CAGSPMNEQYF. CDR3 in DNA: TGTGCCGGCAGCCCTATGAACGAGCAGTACTTC.

This clonotype was found many times. CDR3 sequence reads: CASSQDRPSPLHF. In DNA form, the CDR3 reads TGTGCCAGCAGCCAAGACCGGCCTTCACCCCTCCACTTT. The chain employs TRBV3-1 and TRBJ1-6, with D hard to call. CDR3 length: 13 residues. V was shortened by 0 bases and J by 9 bases, with 6 bases between the two germline ends. Per germline, CDR1 LGHDT and CDR2 YNNKEL (reference sequence). Variable domain in full (rest from reference TRBV3-1 and TRBJ1-6): DTAVSQTPKYLVTQMGNDKSIKCEQNLGHDTMYWYKQDSKKFLKIMFSYNNKELIINETVPNRFSPKSPDKAHLNLHINSLELGDSAVYFCASSQDRPSPLHFGNGTRLTVT.

J is TRBJ2-7 and V is TRBV28; 9 bases agree with TRBD2. This CDR3 contains 15 residues. V dropped 3 bases and J dropped 4; count of bases not matched to a gene: 7. Looked up from germline, CDR1 is MDHEN and CDR2 is SYDVKM. In DNA form, the CDR3 reads TGTGCCAGCAGTTTTGGACTAGCGCTACGATACGAGCAGTACTTC. As protein: CASSFGLALRYEQYF.

This clonotype was seen ten or more times. The rearrangement uses TRBV29-1 and TRBJ1-1; perhaps TRBD1 as D (6 bases). Germline assignment: CDR1 SQVTM and CDR2 ANQGSEA. The V and J ends lost 7 bases and 1 base respectively, with 13 bases between them. The CDR3 is made up of 13 amino acids. As DNA, the CDR3 is TGCAGCGGGAAAACGACAGGGAACACTGAAGCTTTCTTT. This codes for CSGKTTGNTEAFF.

This chain links TRBV10-1 with TRBJ2-7, with D hard to call. This CDR3 region has 13 residues. Germline V lookup: CDR1 WNHNN, CDR2 SYGVQD (reference sequence). Trimming shortened V by 5 bases and J by 4 bases, and 12 bases separated the two germline ends. The CDR3, as DNA: TGCGCCAGCAGTCCATCTTCTGGATACGAGCAGTACTTC. Translating gives CASSPSSGYEQYF.

The chain combines TRBV25-1 with TRBJ2-7; 7 nucleotides line up with TRBD2. The CDR3 is made up of 14 amino acids. Germline CDR1 and CDR2: MGHDK and SYGVNS. The trim removed 7 bases at V and 2 bases at J, leaving 8 bases unmatched. CDR3 sequence reads: CASNPSGTPYEQYF. DNA for the CDR3: TGTGCCAGCAACCCGAGCGGGACCCCCTACGAGCAGTACTTC.

V gene TRBV5-1 combines with J gene TRBJ2-5, with D uncertain. The CDR3 is 15 amino acids. CDR1 is SGHRS, CDR2 YFSETQ, per germline. The V end lost 4 bases, the J end lost 0 bases, and 13 bases lay between the germline ends. The CDR3 is CASSQTDIDQETQYF. CDR3 DNA: TGCGCCAGCAGCCAAACCGACATAGACCAAGAGACCCAGTACTTC.

There are a few counts of this clonotype. The chain has TRBV4-3 and TRBJ1-1, with TRBD1 matching over 10 bases. In germline, CDR1 is LGHNA, CDR2 YSLEER. The CDR3 has 18 residues. V lost 0 bases to trimming and J lost 3 bases; unmatched junction nucleotides: 10. Here the CDR3 DNA reads TGCGCCAGCAGCCAAGATCGGGGGACAGGGGTGCGGTACACTGAAGCTTTCTTT. As protein: CASSQDRGTGVRYTEAFF.

The gene calls are TRBV7-2 and TRBJ2-7, with 7 bases that match TRBD1. V dropped 4 bases and J dropped 3; count of bases not matched to a gene: 9. CDR1 and CDR2 from the germline V gene are SGHTA and FQGNSA. This CDR3 is built from 15 residues. CDR3 DNA: TGTGCCAGCAGCTCTAGGGGGCGTCGTTTCTACGAGCAGTACTTC. Translated, it gives CASSSRGRRFYEQYF.

This clonotype was picked up many times. This sequence joins TRBV20-1 and TRBJ1-2; D is uncertain. The germline V gene has CDR1 DFQATT and CDR2 SNEGSKA (reference sequence). Trimming stripped 2 bases from V and 3 bases from J, with 16 bases between. The CDR3 totals 15 residues. The CDR3 here is CSARNPPQYHYGYTF. DNA for the CDR3: TGCAGTGCTAGAAATCCCCCACAGTACCACTATGGCTACACCTTC.

This clonotype was seen many times. The J gene is TRBJ2-2, the V gene TRBV10-3; D ambiguous. Per germline, CDR1 ENHRY and CDR2 SYGVKD. This CDR3 spans 17 amino acids. The V end was cut by 2 bases, the J end by 5 bases, with 18 bases between. CDR3 sequence reads: CAISETMTISGTGELFF. The CDR3 DNA sequence: TGTGCCATCAGTGAGACGATGACCATCAGTGGGACCGGGGAGCTGTTTTTT.

V gene TRBV10-3 combines with J gene TRBJ2-7; D perhaps matches TRBD2 (5 bases). V was pared by 10 bases and J by 6 bases, with 10 bases between. CDR1 ENHRY and CDR2 SYGVKD come from the germline V gene. The CDR3 covers 10 residues. Written as DNA, the CDR3 is TGTGCCAGCGGGCAAAGCGAGCAGTACTTC. The encoded protein is CASGQSEQYF.

In this sample, this clonotype turned up many times. The chain uses TRBV20-1 and TRBJ2-7; D remains unclear. CDR3 length: 13 amino acids. V dropped 2 bases and J dropped 6 bases, with 14 bases sitting between them. Germline lookup yields CDR1 DFQATT and CDR2 SNEGSKA (reference sequence). Here the CDR3 reads CSARIVGLSEQYF. CDR3 bases: TGCAGTGCTAGAATCGTAGGTCTCTCCGAGCAGTACTTC.

The gene calls are TRBV11-2 and TRBJ2-7; D unclear. Germline V gene data show CDR1 as SGHAT and CDR2 as FQNNGV. This CDR3 comprises 14 residues. Trimming stripped 0 bases from V and 0 bases from J, with 6 bases between. CDR3 nucleotide sequence: TGTGCCAGCAGCTTAGACCAACACTCCTACGAGCAGTACTTC. Its translation: CASSLDQHSYEQYF.

This clonotype was counted at least ten times. This sequence joins TRBV20-1 and TRBJ1-2; D call uncertain. CDR1 is DFQATT, CDR2 SNEGSKA, per germline (reference sequence). This CDR3 is built from 13 residues. Trimming left V 0 bases short and J 4 bases short, with 9 bases between. This chain's CDR3 is CSARDPVSYGYTF. The CDR3, as DNA: TGCAGTGCTAGAGATCCGGTGAGCTATGGCTACACCTTC.

The chain links TRBV2 to TRBJ2-7; TRBD2 agrees at 7 bases. The CDR3 consists of 15 residues. Germline CDR1 and CDR2: SNHLY and FYNNEI. J lost 4 bases, V lost 5 bases, and 11 bases had no gene match. CDR3 region: CASSLASGAIYEQYF. The CDR3 DNA reads as TGTGCCAGCAGTTTAGCTAGCGGAGCTATTTACGAGCAGTACTTC.

The CDR3 sequence is CSVVGSKMNTEAFF. As DNA, the CDR3 is TGCAGCGTTGTTGGGTCCAAGATGAACACTGAAGCTTTCTTT. The chain has TRBV29-1 and TRBJ1-1, with unresolved D. Germline CDR1 is SQVTM and CDR2 is ANQGSEA. This CDR3 comprises 14 residues. The V end was cut by 4 bases, the J end by 0 bases, with 12 bases between.

The chain joins TRBV7-9 to TRBJ1-4; D is perhaps TRBD1 (6 bases). The ends were cut back, 4 bases at V and 7 bases at J, with 16 bases in the middle. Germline V gene sequence: CDR1 SEHNR, CDR2 FQNEAQ (reference sequence). The CDR3 consists of 15 residues. The CDR3 loop reads CASSSRTGSTEKLFF. The DNA for the CDR3 is TGTGCCAGCAGCTCACGTACAGGGTCCACTGAAAAACTGTTTTTT.

The chain joins TRBV4-3 to TRBJ2-6; D is uncertain. V was pared by 2 bases and J by 2 bases, with 7 bases between. This CDR3 contains 15 residues. Germline CDR1 is LGHNA and CDR2 is YSLEER. CDR3 residues: CASSQPLTGANVLTF. In nucleotides, the CDR3 is TGCGCCAGCAGCCAACCATTAACTGGGGCCAACGTCCTGACTTTC.

The chain uses TRBV20-1 and TRBJ2-3; 9 nucleotides align to TRBD2. CDR3 size: 14 residues. CDR1 and CDR2 (germline): DFQATT, SNEGSKA (reference sequence). Losses at the gene ends were 5 bases for V and 0 bases for J; bases not matched to a gene: 3. The CDR3, as DNA: TGCAGTGCTTTAGCGGGGGATAGCACAGATACGCAGTATTTT. It translates to CSALAGDSTDTQYF.

This clonotype was observed at least ten times. The chain has TRBV7-9 and TRBJ1-5, with 7 nucleotides matching TRBD1. The length of the CDR3 is 14 residues. Germline assignment: CDR1 SEHNR and CDR2 FQNEAQ (reference sequence). Trimming removed 4 bases from V and 5 bases from J; junction bases left unmatched: 5. The CDR3 DNA reads as TGTGCCAGCAGCTCACAGGGGAGTGATCAGCCCCAGCATTTT. It specifies CASSSQGSDQPQHF.

This clonotype has ten or more counts. The chain carries TRBV25-1 and TRBJ1-5; no reliable D call. The CDR3 has 14 residues. Trimming pared 4 bases from V and 4 bases from J, leaving 11 bases between. Germline-derived CDR1 and CDR2 are MGHDK and SYGVNS. CDR3 amino acids: CASSGASLNQPQHF. In DNA, the CDR3 is TGTGCCAGCAGTGGGGCCAGTCTAAATCAGCCCCAGCATTTT. Using reference TRBV25-1 and TRBJ1-5 for the parts outside the CDR3, the full variable domain is EADIYQTPRYLVIGTGKKITLECSQTMGHDKMYWYQQDPGMELHLIHYSYGVNSTEKGDLSSESTVSRIRTEHFPLTLESARPSHTSQYLCASSGASLNQPQHFGDGTRLSIL.

The gene calls are TRBV7-2 and TRBJ2-2; TRBD1 agrees at 12 bases. CDR1 is SGHTA and CDR2 is FQGNSA in the germline V gene. This CDR3 contains 15 residues. Germline trimming cut 6 bases from V and 7 bases from J; bases unmatched to any gene: 6. The CDR3 protein is CASRSGTGGGGELFF. The CDR3 nucleotides are TGTGCCAGCAGGTCTGGGACAGGGGGCGGCGGGGAGCTGTTTTTT.

This clonotype was recorded once. The J gene is TRBJ1-5, the V gene TRBV20-1; 7 bases match TRBD1. Germline-derived CDR1 and CDR2 are DFQATT and SNEGSKA (reference sequence). V was pared by 1 base and J by 5 bases, with 8 bases of the junction left unmatched. This CDR3 comprises 15 residues. The chain's CDR3 is CSARGQGVGDQPQHF. CDR3 in DNA: TGCAGTGCTAGAGGGCAGGGGGTTGGGGATCAGCCCCAGCATTTT.

This clonotype was counted between two and nine times. V is TRBV7-2 and J is TRBJ1-4, with D possibly TRBD1 on 5 matching bases. This CDR3 region has 15 residues. V was cut by 5 bases and J by 4 bases, with 14 bases left in between. Germline V gene lookup returns CDR1 SGHTA and CDR2 FQGNSA. DNA for the CDR3: TGTGCCAGCAGCACCCAGGGTAGCCATAATGAAAAACTGTTTTTT. Encoded protein: CASSTQGSHNEKLFF.

This clonotype was detected only once. A junction boundary mismatches the germline segment, possibly from a read error. The J gene is TRBJ1-1, the V gene TRBV19; weak D call: TRBD1 (6 bases). This CDR3 has 14 residues. Looked up from germline, CDR1 is LNHDA and CDR2 is SQIVND (reference sequence). CDR3 nucleotide sequence: TGTGCCAGTAGGGTCAGGGGCGATGGAACTGAATCTTTCTTT. Translation gives CASRVRGDGTESFF.